These 26 T cell receptor beta chains were all obtained from the same sample, sequenced in a study of beta chain features in type 1 diabetes. Sequenced material consisted of expressed TCRB transcripts (all of the isolated RNA was reverse transcribed). The assay was immunoSEQ multiplex PCR, and TCRdb's table has in-frame clones only and misses some. The table lists a few hundred thousand clones, about 20% of them singletons, with approximately 0.046% in the top ten. Sequences were obtained from naive CD4+ T cells from blood. The receptors here all came from a woman between 18 and 29 years old in good health.

Only a few counts were recorded for this clone. The chain links TRBV5-1 to TRBJ1-1, with D perhaps matching TRBD1 (5 bases). Germline assignment: CDR1 SGHRS and CDR2 YFSETQ. CDR3 length: 14 amino acids. V lost 0 bases to trimming and J lost 4 bases, with 10 bases between them. The CDR3 protein is CASSLDQRGTEAFF. DNA for the CDR3: TGCGCCAGCAGCTTGGATCAAAGGGGCACTGAAGCTTTCTTT.

This clone appeared a few times. The chain uses TRBV4-3 and TRBJ1-1, with no clear D. The CDR3 length is 14 residues. V shed 1 base and J shed 1 base, with 7 bases lying between them. The germline V gene has CDR1 LGHNA and CDR2 YSLEER. CDR3 amino acids: CASSQVAGNTEAFF. The CDR3 DNA reads TGCGCCAGCAGCCAAGTGGCAGGGAACACTGAAGCTTTCTTT.

The J gene is TRBJ2-7, the V gene TRBV30; a possible D gene is TRBD2 (6 bases). The CDR3 length is 13 residues. CDR1 and CDR2 (germline): GTSNPN, SVGIG (reference sequence). V dropped 0 bases and J dropped 6 bases, with 12 bases sitting between them. CDR3 DNA: TGTGCCTGGAGTGTACGTGGAGGGATCGAGCAGTACTTC. It codes for CAWSVRGGIEQYF.

The V call is TRBV27, the J call TRBJ2-5, with 11 nucleotides matching TRBD2. V trimming: 5 bases; J trimming: 5 bases; junction bases outside the gene matches: 7. Germline assignment: CDR1 MNHEY and CDR2 SMNVEV (reference sequence). This CDR3 has 15 amino acids. The DNA of the CDR3 is TGTGCCAGCAGTCCTAGCGGGAGGTATCCGGAGACCCAGTACTTC. Protein product: CASSPSGRYPETQYF.

This chain uses TRBV6-6 with TRBJ1-6; maybe TRBD1 (5 bases). The CDR3 sequence is 15 residues long. Trimming removed 5 bases at V and 5 bases at J, with 13 bases between. Germline CDR1 MNHNY, CDR2 SVGAGI (reference sequence). CDR3 in amino acids: CASSGGSEDNSPLHF. The CDR3 DNA is TGTGCCAGCAGTGGGGGGTCGGAAGATAATTCACCCCTCCACTTT.

The J gene is TRBJ2-7, the V gene TRBV12-5; 8 nucleotides agree with TRBD2. Germline V gene data show CDR1 as LGHNT and CDR2 as FRNRAP. J was trimmed by 1 base and V by 6 bases; bases with no gene match: 2. This CDR3 is built from 13 residues. CDR3 sequence: CASGPSGSYEQYF. In DNA, the CDR3 is TGTGCTAGTGGCCCTAGCGGGTCCTACGAGCAGTACTTC.

The chain combines TRBV7-2 with TRBJ2-3, with a possible D match to TRBD2 (5 bases). The V gene lost 2 bases and the J gene lost 3 bases, with 9 bases spanning the gap. This CDR3 is 14 amino acids long. Per germline, CDR1 SGHTA and CDR2 FQGNSA. CDR3 region: CASSLRSGTDTQYF. As DNA, the CDR3 is TGTGCCAGCAGCTTACGATCGGGGACAGATACGCAGTATTTT.

This clone was picked up a small number of times. This chain joins TRBV15 and TRBJ2-3; TRBD2 is a possible D gene (5 bases). V dropped 1 base and J dropped 0 bases, with 8 bases sitting between them. The V gene's germline CDR1 is LNHNV and CDR2 YYDKDF (reference sequence). This CDR3 is 15 amino acids long. Here the CDR3 reads CATSRVSGSTDTQYF. In DNA form, the CDR3 reads TGTGCCACCAGCAGAGTGTCGGGAAGCACAGATACGCAGTATTTT.

As to this clone: One end of the junction is discordant with germline, which a read error may explain. The chain recombines TRBV6-6 with TRBJ2-5; 8 nucleotides line up with TRBD2. This CDR3 region has 13 residues. CDR1 MNHNY and CDR2 SVGAGI come from the germline V gene (reference sequence). The CDR3 here is CASSYFGGETRYF. The DNA of the CDR3 is TGTGCCAGCAGTTACTTCGGGGGGGAGACCCGGTACTTC.

The chain couples TRBV30 to TRBJ2-1; D is ambiguous. CDR1 GTSNPN and CDR2 SVGIG come from the germline V gene (reference sequence). The CDR3 runs 11 residues. V lost 4 bases to trimming and J lost 8 bases, with 9 bases between them. CDR3 in DNA: TGTGCCTGGACCCCAGGCTATGAGCAGTTCTTC. It is translated as CAWTPGYEQFF.

The chain is built from TRBV7-9 and TRBJ1-2, with TRBD1 as a possible D gene (6 bases). The length of the CDR3 is 15 residues. Trimming cost V 5 bases and J 4 bases, with 17 bases left between them. Germline CDR1 SEHNR, CDR2 FQNEAQ (reference sequence). The DNA of the CDR3 is TGTGCCAGCAGCACTATCAGCGGGACACCCTATGGCTACACCTTC. As protein: CASSTISGTPYGYTF. Variable domain in full (rest from reference TRBV7-9 and TRBJ1-2): DTGVSQNPRHKITKRGQNVTFRCDPISEHNRLYWYRQTLGQGPEFLTYFQNEAQLEKSRLLSDRFSAERPKGSFSTLEIQRTEQGDSAMYLCASSTISGTPYGYTFGSGTRLTVV.

This clone has just a few counts. The chain recombines TRBV5-1 with TRBJ2-1; 7 nucleotides agree with TRBD1. The junction had 7 bases not matched to a gene; V was cut back by 4 bases and J by 6 bases. Germline lookup yields CDR1 SGHRS and CDR2 YFSETQ. This CDR3 contains 14 residues. Written as DNA, the CDR3 is TGCGCCAGCAGCCCAACTGCAGGGGGCAATGAGCAGTTCTTC. Its protein is CASSPTAGGNEQFF.

The genes are TRBV7-9 and TRBJ2-5; a possible D gene is TRBD1 (5 bases). V was cut by 7 bases and J by 4 bases, with 13 bases left in between. The CDR3 covers 13 residues. Germline V gene sequence: CDR1 SEHNR, CDR2 FQNEAQ (reference sequence). The CDR3 DNA follows: TGTGCCAGCACCAGGGATCCCCCAGAGACCCAGTACTTC. Amino acids: CASTRDPPETQYF.

V and J are TRBV18 and TRBJ2-4, with a possible D match to TRBD2 (5 bases). Germline CDR1 is KGHSH and CDR2 is LQKENI. The CDR3 is 16 amino acids. The germline V and J ends were trimmed by 5 bases and 1 base, with 15 bases remaining between them. The CDR3 coding sequence is TGTGCCAGCTCAGCTCTCTCTAGCAAGGCCAAAAACATTCAGTACTTC. Amino acid sequence: CASSALSSKAKNIQYF.

V is TRBV5-1 and J is TRBJ1-2; D unresolved. The V end lost 1 base, the J end lost 7 bases, and 11 bases lay between the germline ends. The CDR3 totals 13 residues. Per germline, CDR1 SGHRS and CDR2 YFSETQ. The CDR3 protein is CASSLSGRFGYTF. The CDR3 DNA follows: TGCGCCAGCAGCTTGTCAGGCCGCTTTGGCTACACCTTC.

J is TRBJ1-2 and V is TRBV4-1; 9 bases line up with TRBD1. V was clipped by 6 bases and J by 7 bases; unmatched bases: 9. CDR1 MGHRA and CDR2 YSYEKL come from the germline V gene. The CDR3 contains 14 residues. This CDR3 is CASRQPQGAPGYTF. The CDR3 DNA reads as TGCGCCAGCAGACAGCCACAGGGGGCGCCTGGCTACACCTTC.

This clone has just a few counts. The identical CDR3 is also encoded by other nucleotide sequences in the sample. J is TRBJ1-4 and V is TRBV29-1, with TRBD1 matching 8 bases. V was pared by 1 base and J by 8 bases, with 3 bases of the junction left unmatched. From germline, CDR1 is SQVTM and CDR2 ANQGSEA. The CDR3 is 13 amino acids. CDR3 protein: CSVEATGDEKLFF. The CDR3 DNA sequence: TGCAGCGTTGAAGCGACAGGGGACGAAAAACTGTTTTTT. Looking up the rest from reference TRBV29-1 and TRBJ1-4 gives the full variable domain: SAVISQKPSRDICQRGTSLTIQCQVDSQVTMMFWYRQQPGQSLTLIATANQGSEATYESGFVIDKFPISRPNLTFSTLTVSNMSPEDSSIYLCSVEATGDEKLFFGSGTQLSVL.

The V call is TRBV4-3, the J call TRBJ2-5, with D possibly matching TRBD1 (6 bases). Germline V gives CDR1 LGHNA, CDR2 YSLEER. The CDR3 sequence is 14 residues long. The V end lost 1 base, the J end lost 4 bases, and 10 bases lay between the germline ends. CDR3 region: CASSQAGVGETQYF. In DNA, the CDR3 is TGCGCCAGCAGCCAAGCAGGGGTTGGAGAGACCCAGTACTTC.

J is TRBJ2-1 and V is TRBV7-9, with D possibly TRBD1 on 5 matching bases. The V end was cut by 1 base, the J end by 3 bases, with 13 bases between. This CDR3 contains 16 residues. Germline V gives CDR1 SEHNR, CDR2 FQNEAQ (reference sequence). The CDR3 DNA follows: TGTGCCAGCAGCTTAGGAGCAGGGTTGAACTACAATGAGCAGTTCTTC. The encoded protein is CASSLGAGLNYNEQFF.

CDR3 in amino acids: CASSTGNRGEKLFF. As DNA, the CDR3 is TGTGCCAGCAGCACTGGTAATAGGGGAGAAAAACTGTTTTTT. The chain couples TRBV9 to TRBJ1-4; possibly TRBD1 for D (5 bases). V lost 4 bases and J 8 bases, leaving 15 bases between the germline ends. This CDR3 comprises 14 residues. From germline, CDR1 is SGDLS and CDR2 YYNGEE. The complete variable domain, with remaining parts taken from reference TRBV9 and TRBJ1-4, reads DSGVTQTPKHLITATGQRVTLRCSPRSGDLSVYWYQQSLDQGLQFLIQYYNGEERAKGNILERFSAQQFPDLHSELNLSSLELGDSALYFCASSTGNRGEKLFFGSGTQLSVL.

This clone was counted a single time. The V call is TRBV4-1, the J call TRBJ1-2, with TRBD1 matching 12 bases. CDR1 is MGHRA and CDR2 is YSYEKL in the germline V gene. J lost 7 bases, V lost 3 bases, and 6 bases had no gene match. CDR3 length: 15 residues. The CDR3 nucleotides read TGCGCCAGCAGCCAGACCGGGACAGGGGGCGTTGGCTACACCTTC. Its translation is CASSQTGTGGVGYTF.

V is TRBV7-8 and J is TRBJ1-1, with 8 positions matching TRBD1. V shed 5 bases, J shed 11 bases, and the junction held 7 bases outside the gene matches. CDR3 length: 12 residues. Germline values: CDR1 SGHVS, CDR2 FQNEAQ. The CDR3 protein is CASSPRTGTAFF. CDR3 bases: TGTGCCAGCAGCCCTCGGACAGGGACGGCTTTCTTT. Filled out from reference TRBV7-8 and TRBJ1-1, the complete variable domain reads GAGVSQSPRYKVAKRGQDVALRCDPISGHVSLFWYQQALGQGPEFLTYFQNEAQLDKSGLPSDRFFAERPEGSVSTLKIQRTQQEDSAVYLCASSPRTGTAFFGQGTRLTVV.

This clone was seen more than once but under ten times. The V gene is TRBV2, the J gene TRBJ1-4; D might be TRBD1 (6 bases). Germline CDR1 is SNHLY and CDR2 is FYNNEI. The CDR3 runs 13 residues. V lost 3 bases to trimming and J lost 8 bases, with 10 bases between them. The DNA of the CDR3 is TGTGCCAGCAGTGACAGAGGGGGAGAAAAACTGTTTTTT. Encoded protein: CASSDRGGEKLFF.

This clone was seen a handful of times. The chain recombines TRBV5-6 with TRBJ1-1, with D possibly matching TRBD1 (5 bases). CDR3 length: 15 amino acids. Germline assignment: CDR1 SGHDT and CDR2 YYEEEE. V dropped 0 bases and J dropped 6 bases, with 15 bases sitting between them. The CDR3 loop reads CASSLAGRVSAEAFF. CDR3 nucleotides: TGTGCCAGCAGCTTGGCCGGCAGGGTGAGTGCTGAAGCTTTCTTT.

The chain employs TRBV29-1 and TRBJ2-5; 7 bases map to TRBD2. CDR3 length equals 12 residues. The V gene's germline CDR1 is SQVTM and CDR2 ANQGSEA. With 7 bases clipped from V and 5 bases from J, the junction kept 7 bases outside the gene matches. The CDR3 DNA follows: TGCAGCGCTCGACTAGCCCAGGAGACCCAGTACTTC. Encoded protein: CSARLAQETQYF.

The gene calls are TRBV30 and TRBJ1-1; D gene unclear. CDR1 is GTSNPN and CDR2 is SVGIG in the germline V gene (reference sequence). The V end was cut by 2 bases, the J end by 0 bases, with 4 bases between. CDR3 length equals 12 residues. CDR3 sequence (DNA): TGTGCCTGGAGTTATATGAACACTGAAGCTTTCTTT. The encoded protein is CAWSYMNTEAFF.